The T cell receptor (beta chain) described here comes from a study of cytomegalovirus exposure and HLA in healthy donors (dated by TCRdb to the late 2010s). For the wider study: In an earlier analysis of under 750 of the donors, 276 Gb of sequence data and 90 million to 120 million unique TCR beta sequences from 150 million to 200 million T cells were reported. About 280 gigabases of sequencing data and about 92 million unique TCR sequences made up an early release that covered fewer than 650 HLA-typed donors. Of the roughly 410 genotyped donors, approximately 81% were placed in the genetic ancestry cluster associated with self-reported Caucasian donors. The aim of the study was to test whether cataloging public T cell receptors could identify signatures of past pathogen exposure. The study used immunosequencing to profile the T cell repertoires of 670 or so subjects and linked those repertoires to cytomegalovirus serostatus. A separate validation cohort of roughly 110 different subjects was used in addition to the roughly 620-subject first cohort. High-throughput TCR immunosequencing, statistical association of individual TCRs with disease status, and machine learning were combined to predict cytomegalovirus infection status. In a later analysis, previously published TCR beta repertoires from some 640 donors were re-analyzed and high-resolution HLA genotyping was added so that TCR occurrence patterns could be studied. In the later analysis, no new phenotypic data were used to find candidate immune exposures; instead, reliance was placed on TCR beta sequences and their occurrence across donors. In an earlier analysis of 550 to 700 of the donors, high-throughput TCR beta sequencing was used to judge whether each TCR beta V gene segment behaved as functional or pseudogenic. Donor age, sex, ethnicity and CMV serostatus were compiled together with the repertoire data. In a later genetic analysis, genome-wide SNP genotypes for about 60% of the 666 donors were used, and that subset was treated as a discovery cohort. All discovery cohort repertoires had been generated using a single sequencing platform. Both class I and class II loci were covered by HLA typing, at four-digit resolution. Typing coverage differed by locus: A, B, C, DRB1 and DQB1 were typed in roughly 620-630 donors, DQA1 in approximately 520, DPA1 in 600 to 610, and DPB1 in just under 490. Roughly five DR-DQ haplotypes were treated as single units for association and clustering because of strong linkage in the cohort. Among some 400 genotyped donors of the cohort, an average of around 250,000 unique TCR beta nucleotide sequences was sequenced per donor, of which roughly 18% were non-productive. The paper as a whole reports these results and caveats: Broadly in line with IMGT annotations, most TCR beta V segments showed up in productive rearrangements about 87% or about 30% of the time in an earlier analysis of a few hundred of the donors. In a later analysis, several top co-occurrence clusters were reported to appear linked to parvovirus B19, influenza, CMV and Epstein-Barr virus. The classifier was reported to diagnose cytomegalovirus status with high specificity and sensitivity in both the original and validation cohorts. Correlated functional status among segregating V segments might be attributable to linkage disequilibrium, but an unknown experimental factor could not be ruled out. In a later analysis, most CMV-associated TCR beta chains were found to appear HLA-restricted, with HLA associations seemingly driven largely by CMV exposure. V-gene and J-gene trimming of TCR beta chains was associated with a missense DCLRE1C variant in a later genetic analysis, and the association was replicated in an independent cohort. Some IMGT-functional V segments, including TRBV6-2 and TRBV6-3, could not be distinguished by the 87-base-pair reads and were therefore excluded. According to a later analysis, TCR association rates differed among HLA loci, with DRB1 alleles showing the most associated TCRs and HLA-C alleles showing the fewest. Most TCR sequences were observed very rarely across donors, whereas some public TCRs were present in many individuals. It was suggested by the authors that the approach could potentially be generalized to other disease states and immunological phenotypes. Specific HLA alleles were associated with 18,000 or so TCR beta sequences at a false discovery rate of 0.05 in a later analysis. A cluster of highly shared sequence variants was judged likely to represent a technical artifact of the sequencing pipeline. Because counts were too low, under 20 rarely observed V segments, including chromosome 9 orphons, were left out of the earlier analysis of some 640 of the donors. In vitro tests confirmed that three of the cytomegalovirus-associated TCR beta chains recognize cytomegalovirus antigens. A further reported finding was that TCR beta sequences accurately predicted the HLA-A and HLA-B alleles for most subjects in the first cohort. When HLA alleles, especially DR and DQ, strongly co-occurred, TCR associations were difficult to assign to individual alleles. A later genetic analysis reported fewer N-insertions in productive TCRs among donors in an Asian-associated ancestry cluster than the roughly 620-donor mean. The study listed 150 to 200 TCR beta chains as associated with cytomegalovirus. The only immune exposure information available for the cohort was CMV serostatus. In this cohort, only TCR beta chains were sequenced, and detectable features were limited by the absence of alpha or paired-chain data. Roughly uniform sequencing depth across donors was assumed in presence/absence analyses, although this assumption may not hold. In a later analysis, HLA-associated TCR beta chains showed more clonal expansion and lower generation probabilities than non-associated chains that were equally common. HLA typing was unavailable for some donors at each locus, so association tests used only the typed subset.

V loses 3 bases of germline sequence and J loses 2 bases, and the interval between the two ends is 20 bases. CDR1 and CDR2 are drawn from the germline V gene: MNHNS, SASEGT. Reading from cysteine to phenylalanine, the CDR3 counts 17 amino acids. Solely the CDR3 DNA is kept, with 51 bases framed from the first base. Only one count was recorded for this clone. It has no known antigen specificity. Base qualities are missing; no much larger clone stands one base away. Libraries were built with the immunoSEQ multiplex PCR assay. For the multiplex PCR, a mixture combining 60 forward primers for TCR Vbeta segments and 13 reverse primers for TCR Jbeta segments was used. The CDR3 region of rearranged TCR beta genes was amplified from genomic DNA by a multiplex PCR assay. The Illumina HiSeq System was used to sequence the amplified TCR beta libraries as 87-base-pair reads. From the authors' description of their analysis: In a later analysis, about 80 million unique TCR beta chains were counted across the approximately 620 repertoires, and about 9.9 million of these chains were shared by at least two donors. To remove PCR and sequencing errors, raw reads were error-corrected and collapsed into unique sequences using a nearest-neighbor algorithm that merged closely related sequences. Alignment of CDR3 sequences to IMGT reference sequences was used to assign V, D and J gene segments. For a sequence to be retained, a match of at least six nucleotides was required to both a V gene segment and a J gene segment. Rearrangements were classified as productive when the CDR3 lacked stop codons and remained in frame with V and J, and all other rearrangements were classified as non-productive. CDR3 was defined according to IMGT convention as the region running from the second conserved V-encoded cysteine to the conserved J-encoded phenylalanine. In an earlier analysis of approximately 500 of the donors, sequences lacking an unambiguous match to a single V gene segment were excluded. In an earlier analysis of several hundred of the donors, a V segment was called functional when productive rearrangements were above 56.7%, and segregating when the standard deviation between donors exceeded 5%. To diagnose cytomegalovirus status from the catalog of TCR beta chain sequences, a statistical classification framework was built. In a later analysis, TCR nucleotide sequences were compared against IMGT/GENE-DB human TR gene sequences so that V and J genes could be assigned. Using the TCRdist pipeline, a later analysis assigned CDR3 sequences along with most-parsimonious VDJ recombination scenarios. In a later analysis, each TCR beta chain was defined by its CDR3 amino acid sequence together with its V-gene family, and reads without a unique V-gene family were excluded. To address suspected cross-contamination and a sequencing artifact, a later analysis removed 592 highly shared, low-generation-probability nucleotide sequences. A later analysis calculated a clonal expansion index for each public chain from normalized within-repertoire ranks of inferred template counts. In a later analysis, generation probabilities were computed using a VDJ recombination model fitted to out-of-frame rearrangements, and the results were checked against IGoR. In a later analysis, hypergeometric tests were used to score TCR-TCR, TCR-HLA and TCR-CMV co-occurrence, with a repertoire-size bias correction applied to TCR pairs. In a later analysis, false discovery rates were estimated by permuting HLA or CMV assignments 20 times. In a later analysis, co-occurring TCRs were grouped using DBSCAN, with TCRdist sequence similarity added in when clustering inside HLA-allele-positive subsets. Repertoires with fewer than 30,000 or more than 120,000 public chains were left out of co-occurrence clustering, as were about 5 repertoires with anomalous nucleotide sharing. TCRdb took this table from immuneACCESS and kept in-frame rearrangements with V and J called. Such tables lack part of the clones; where checked against another copy, unresolved V genes explain under half of the gap, and the rest is unexplained. V, J and clone size are those of that table, while D and trimming were read from the DNA. The sample has 150,000 to 200,000 clones on record, over 70% of them singletons. 1.3% of the sample rests with the top ten.

In total, roughly 710 healthy bone marrow donors made up the cohort. At the time of sampling, all cohort members were nominally healthy, though unrecorded immune exposures were likely present. The donor tested CMV seropositive, placing the donor among the 290 or so seropositive members of the cohort. A peripheral blood sample was provided by each donor, and peripheral blood mononuclear cells were used for TCR beta sequencing. The Qiagen DNeasy Blood Extraction Kit was used to extract genomic DNA from the blood cell samples. The sample was PBMCs. The source of this sequence is a man aged 45-60 years in good health and CMV-seropositive. The chain employs TRBV6-1 and TRBJ2-7; the D gene is possibly TRBD2, with 5 bases matching. The bases read TGTGCCAGCAGTGATAGAGGAGGCGATTCCCCTACCTACGAGCAGTACTTC. This sequence encodes CASSDRGGDSPTYEQYF.